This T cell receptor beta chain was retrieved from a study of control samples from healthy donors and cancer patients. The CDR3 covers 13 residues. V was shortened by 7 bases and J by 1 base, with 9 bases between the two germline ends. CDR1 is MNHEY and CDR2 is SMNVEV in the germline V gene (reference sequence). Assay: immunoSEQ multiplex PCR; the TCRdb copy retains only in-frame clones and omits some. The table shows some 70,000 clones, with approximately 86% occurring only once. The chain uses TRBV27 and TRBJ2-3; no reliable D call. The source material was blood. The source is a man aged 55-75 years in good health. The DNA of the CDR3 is TGTGCCAGCATCGGCGGAGGCACAGATACGCAGTATTTT. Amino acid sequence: CASIGGGTDTQYF.